The next 2 T cell receptor beta chains were all read from a single sample in a study of T cell repertoires in cytomegalovirus infection. One entry per CDR3 protein, called by TCRdb with MiXCR from the reads. The sample includes roughly 300,000 distinct CDR3 sequences, around 25% seen only once; the top ten take about 15%. The sequenced sample was PBMCs. These receptors were taken from a human donor in good health (CMV status not recorded). Some clones in this sample may be carry-over from other donors' samples.

This clonotype was counted a few times. The genes are TRBV6-2 or TRBV6-3 and TRBJ2-7; 10 bases line up with TRBD2. V shed 0 bases and J 5 bases; nucleotides not matched to a gene: 13. This CDR3 has 18 amino acids. Germline CDR1 is MNHEY and CDR2 is SVGEGT. CDR3 sequence (DNA): TGTGCCAGCAGTTACTCCGGGACTAGCGATTTCGATCCTCACGAGCAGTACTTC. It yields the protein CASSYSGTSDFDPHEQYF.

Many counts were recorded for this clonotype. The chain has TRBV28 and TRBJ1-1; D is unresolved. The germline CDR1 and CDR2 sequences are MDHEN and SYDVKM. CDR3 length equals 12 residues. V shed 6 bases and J shed 5 bases, with 10 bases lying between them. The chain's CDR3 is CASRLGRTEAFF. The CDR3 bases are TGTGCCAGCAGATTAGGGAGGACTGAAGCTTTCTTT.